This paragraph reports one TCR beta chain. Per germline, CDR1 LNHDA and CDR2 SQIVND (reference sequence). Trimming took 3 bases from V and 4 from J; bases not matched to a gene: 9. The CDR3 loop spans 16 amino acids. Generated by immunoSEQ multiplex PCR, the TCRdb table keeps only in-frame clones and is missing some. The sample shows under 150,000 clones, about 89% of them seen only once. This specimen comes from a study of PD-L1 blockade in urothelial cancer. Time point here: peripheral blood 6 weeks after treatment start. The V gene is TRBV19, the J gene TRBJ2-7; TRBD2 aligns across 10 bases. This sequence originates from a man between 60 and 70 years old with urothelial cancer. This specimen was PBMCs, taken around atezolizumab (anti-PD-L1) treatment. In nucleotides, the CDR3 is TGTGCCAGTAGTATCGGCAGCGGGAGGGCCTGGTACGAGCAGTACTTC. Translated, it gives CASSIGSGRAWYEQYF.